The entry that follows covers one TCR beta chain sequence. Which antigen it targets is not known. The sample holds no much larger clone one base away, and base qualities are not on file. The library was produced with the immunoSEQ multiplex PCR assay. The clones in this table, taken by TCRdb from immuneACCESS, are in-frame only. Not every clone is retained; where verified, under half of the shortfall comes from an unresolved V gene, and the cause of the rest is unknown. In this sample the table shows approximately 490,000 clones, about 84% of which occur a single time. Of the sample, roughly 0.013% falls within the top ten clones. The data were taken from a study of shared T cell receptors in the human thymus (TCRdb year 2021). The study in broad terms: The study examined how the human thymus generates shared, self-reactive T-cell receptor alpha chains.

This same sample was also taken into another study, of human thymus T cells. The second source states: Donors were immunologically healthy infants undergoing open corrective cardiac surgery for congenital heart defects in Finland. Thymus tissue was collected as surgical resects that were removed during corrective cardiac surgery. V and J gene segment usage appeared biased in both thymic and peripheral blood repertoires. Highly overlapping thymic TCR repertoires among unrelated individuals were reported in the related research. The study characterized TCR alpha and beta repertoires from eight infant thymus samples and four related peripheral blood samples. The infant donors were about 6 to 244 days old, and the cohort included six males and a couple of females. Thymocytes were freed from the tissue by mechanical means and kept at -70 degrees C as pellets of roughly 8.5-30 million cells. A QIAsymphony instrument was used to extract genomic DNA from the frozen cell pellets. The immunoSEQ multiplex PCR assay was used to amplify the TCRB and TCRAD loci from a standardized quantity of quality-controlled genomic DNA. The V(D)J region was spanned by amplicons of a length sufficient to cover the CDR3 and to identify V and J genes. The amplicons were sequenced on an Illumina platform via the commercial immunoSEQ service. Primer bias and sequencing errors were corrected as previously described, and TCRAD and TCRB definitions were based on the IMGT database. Repertoires were analysed with immunoSEQ Analyzer 3.0 and VDJTools, covering basic statistics, V/J segment usage, diversity estimates, rarefaction and pairwise overlap. Chao1, ChaoE, Efron-Thisted, Shannon and inverse Simpson indices were used to estimate diversity, which was also estimated on datasets down-sampled to the smallest sample. Repertoire overlap used strict matching of CDR3 nucleotide sequence, V gene and J gene, with Jaccard-based multidimensional scaling clustering. On average, around 780,000 unique TCRB clonotypes were obtained from thymus samples, compared with approximately 82,000 from blood samples.

The source is a boy under two years old with a congenital heart defect. Donor details come from another sample of the same person, matched by shared clones. Material: thymocytes.

The CDR3 amino acid sequence is: CATRLGGGHNEQFF. The DNA reads as follows: TGTGCCACCCGCCTGGGCGGGGGACACAATGAGCAGTTCTTC. The chain is made from TRBV15 and TRBJ2-1, with 7 middle bases fitting TRBD2. The CDR3 spans 14 residues, from the cysteine through the phenylalanine. Just the 42-base CDR3 DNA is kept, in frame starting at base 1. The V end gives up 8 bases and the J end 5 bases, leaving 9 bases in the junction not matched to a gene. From the germline V gene (reference sequence), CDR1 is LNHNV and CDR2 is YYDKDF.